The 25 T cell receptor beta chains presented below share a single source sample, sequenced in a study of T cell responses to AZD1222 COVID-19 vaccine. Data came from immunoSEQ multiplex PCR; TCRdb stores just in-frame clones and leaves some out. Among approximately 120,000 clones listed, over 85% were seen once. The sequenced sample was peripheral blood, obtained on day 0 of AZD1222 vaccination. Receptors originate from an adult in good health.

This clone appeared a few times. The rearrangement uses TRBV6-4 and TRBJ1-3, with D perhaps matching TRBD1 (5 bases). V gave up 0 bases and J gave up 2 bases, with 8 bases separating them. The CDR3 totals 15 residues. Germline V gene lookup returns CDR1 MRHNA and CDR2 SNTAGT. In nucleotides, the CDR3 is TGTGCCAGCAGTGACTCGGGACTCCCTGGAAACACCATATATTTT. This translates into CASSDSGLPGNTIYF.

The chain couples TRBV24-1 to TRBJ2-1, with no clear D. The CDR3 has 11 residues. Germline V gives CDR1 KGHDR, CDR2 SFDVKD. The ends were cut back, 3 bases at V and 7 bases at J, with 3 bases in the middle. The CDR3 coding sequence is TGTGCCACCAGTGATGGGAATGAGCAGTTCTTC. This translates into CATSDGNEQFF.

This chain joins TRBV6-1 and TRBJ2-1, with a tentative D call TRBD1 (5 bases). Per germline, CDR1 MNHNS and CDR2 SASEGT. The CDR3 is made up of 12 amino acids. Trimming cost V 2 bases and J 14 bases, with 13 bases left between them. CDR3 protein: CASSELTAKEFF. DNA of the CDR3: TGTGCCAGCAGTGAATTGACAGCAAAGGAGTTCTTC.

This clone was recorded only once. The rearrangement links TRBV6-2 or TRBV6-3 to TRBJ2-2, with 14 bases matching TRBD2. This CDR3 has 20 amino acids. Trimming removed 4 bases from V and 1 base from J; junction bases left unmatched: 11. Germline CDR1 and CDR2: MNHEY and SVGEGT. CDR3: CASSLLPWTSGGLNTGELFF. CDR3 coding DNA: TGTGCCAGCAGTTTACTACCCTGGACTAGCGGGGGGTTGAACACCGGGGAGCTGTTTTTT.

The CDR3 nucleotides read TGTGCCACCAGCAGAGACCTAGCGGGAGGAGACTACGAGCAGTACTTC. Its translation: CATSRDLAGGDYEQYF. V usage is TRBV15 and J usage is TRBJ2-7; the match to TRBD2 covers 11 bases. This CDR3 has 16 residues. J gave up 3 bases and V 0 bases, and 4 bases lay outside the gene matches. In germline, CDR1 is LNHNV, CDR2 YYDKDF (reference sequence).

This rearrangement joins TRBV6-5 to TRBJ1-6; D is ambiguous. The CDR3 totals 15 residues. V lost 2 bases and J lost 5, with 10 bases in between. From germline, CDR1 is MNHEY and CDR2 SVGAGI. The CDR3: CASSYGLTDNSPLHF. CDR3 nucleotide sequence: TGTGCCAGCAGTTACGGCCTGACCGATAATTCACCCCTCCACTTT.

This chain joins TRBV19 and TRBJ2-1; 16 bases agree with TRBD2. This CDR3 has 18 amino acids. Trimming cost V 3 bases and J 7 bases; bases outside gene matches: 9. CDR1 is LNHDA, CDR2 SQIVND, per germline (reference sequence). Here the CDR3 DNA reads TGTGCCAGTAGTATGGGACTAGCGGGAGGGCCAGGGAGGAATGAGCAGTTCTTC. Translated: CASSMGLAGGPGRNEQFF.

The gene calls are TRBV7-8 and TRBJ2-7; the match to TRBD2 covers 9 bases. V lost 5 bases, J lost 6 bases, and 11 bases stayed unmatched. Germline values: CDR1 SGHVS, CDR2 FQNEAQ. The CDR3 is 15 amino acids. The chain's CDR3 is CASSPARREGVEQYF. In nucleotides, the CDR3 is TGTGCCAGCAGCCCGGCTAGGCGGGAGGGGGTCGAGCAGTACTTC.

Only a few counts were recorded for this clone. V usage is TRBV29-1 and J usage is TRBJ2-7; possibly TRBD1 for D (6 bases). Trimming stripped 6 bases from V and 3 bases from J, with 18 bases between. Germline V lookup: CDR1 SQVTM, CDR2 ANQGSEA. The CDR3 runs to 14 residues. DNA of the CDR3: TGCAGCGTAGCCGGAGCCCAGGGGCTCTACGAGCAGTACTTC. Amino acids: CSVAGAQGLYEQYF.

J is TRBJ2-5 and V is TRBV5-1; D gene ambiguous. The CDR3 contains 15 residues. V was clipped by 4 bases and J by 1 base, with 14 bases between them. Germline loops: CDR1 SGHRS, CDR2 YFSETQ. CDR3 nucleotides: TGCGCCAGCAGCCCCGTCGTGGGTAGCCAAGAGACCCAGTACTTC. Amino acid sequence: CASSPVVGSQETQYF.

The chain is built from TRBV7-7 and TRBJ2-1; D may match TRBD1 or TRBD2 (6 bases each). Germline loops: CDR1 SSHAT, CDR2 FNYEAQ (reference sequence). Deletions cut 5 bases from V and 8 bases from J, with 13 bases between. This CDR3 is 13 amino acids long. CDR3 DNA sequence: TGTGCCAGCAGCCCCCGGGGGCCGCATGAGCAGTTCTTC. Amino acid sequence: CASSPRGPHEQFF.

V usage is TRBV28 and J usage is TRBJ2-4, with TRBD1 as a possible D gene (6 bases). V lost 7 bases and J 5 bases, leaving 12 bases between the germline ends. Looked up from germline, CDR1 is MDHEN and CDR2 is SYDVKM. The CDR3 runs 13 residues. The CDR3 DNA reads as TGTGCCAGCATGATGGCAGGGGAAAACATTCAGTACTTC. The encoded protein is CASMMAGENIQYF.

The chain combines TRBV10-3 with TRBJ1-6; D perhaps matches TRBD1 (6 bases). The ends were cut back, 2 bases at V and 8 bases at J, with 13 bases in the middle. Germline CDR1 ENHRY, CDR2 SYGVKD. The CDR3 is 15 residues long. This CDR3 reads CAISEQGREDSPLHF. As DNA, the CDR3 is TGTGCCATCAGTGAGCAGGGGAGAGAGGATTCACCCCTCCACTTT.

The CDR3 loop reads CASTQRGAEAFF. CDR3 DNA sequence: TGTGCCAGCACCCAAAGGGGAGCCGAAGCTTTCTTT. This chain uses TRBV12-3 or TRBV12-4 with TRBJ1-1, with D possibly matching TRBD1 (5 bases). The CDR3 spans 12 residues. V was clipped by 7 bases and J by 8 bases, with 14 bases between them.

The chain combines TRBV7-2 with TRBJ2-3, with TRBD2 as a possible D gene (5 bases). The germline CDR1 and CDR2 sequences are SGHTA and FQGNSA. The CDR3 sequence is 15 residues long. V was pared by 1 base and J by 0 bases, with 8 bases between. CDR3 DNA: TGTGCCAGCAGCTTAGTGGGCGGGAGCACAGATACGCAGTATTTT. Protein product: CASSLVGGSTDTQYF.

The chain links TRBV5-1 to TRBJ2-1, with 10 positions matching TRBD2. V trimming: 2 bases; J trimming: 0 bases; junction bases outside the gene matches: 11. Germline assignment: CDR1 SGHRS and CDR2 YFSETQ. The CDR3 contains 19 residues. CDR3 nucleotide sequence: TGCGCCAGCAGCTTATCCGGGACTAGCGCCATAAGCTCCTACAATGAGCAGTTCTTC. As protein: CASSLSGTSAISSYNEQFF.

V and J are TRBV11-3 and TRBJ2-7; 8 nucleotides match TRBD1. CDR1 SGHNT and CDR2 YENEEA come from the germline V gene. Trimming at V came to 5 bases and at J to 4 bases, leaving 4 bases not matched to a gene. The CDR3 spans 13 residues. The CDR3: CASSQRTGYEQYF. The CDR3, as DNA: TGTGCCAGCAGCCAAAGGACAGGGTACGAGCAGTACTTC.

This chain connects TRBV19 to TRBJ2-7, with 13 nucleotides matching TRBD2. V was pared by 0 bases and J by 1 base, with 3 bases of the junction left unmatched. The CDR3 has 17 amino acids. Germline CDR1 LNHDA, CDR2 SQIVND (reference sequence). This CDR3 is CASSIDPGLAGSYEQYF. The CDR3 DNA reads TGTGCCAGTAGTATAGACCCGGGACTAGCGGGATCCTACGAGCAGTACTTC.

V and J are TRBV11-1 and TRBJ2-5; D gene unclear. The CDR3 consists of 14 residues. V was pared by 3 bases and J by 4 bases, with 12 bases between. CDR1 SGHAT and CDR2 FQDESV come from the germline V gene (reference sequence). The CDR3 is CASSFVGLVETQYF. CDR3 DNA: TGTGCCAGCAGCTTTGTAGGGCTAGTAGAGACCCAGTACTTC.

The chain recombines TRBV28 with TRBJ1-1; TRBD1 might be the D (5 bases). The germline V and J ends were trimmed by 3 bases and 1 base, with 12 bases remaining between them. Germline CDR1 and CDR2: MDHEN and SYDVKM. The CDR3 runs to 15 residues. The CDR3 spells CASSLGPGGNTEAFF. CDR3 coding DNA: TGTGCCAGCAGTTTGGGGCCAGGAGGGAACACTGAAGCTTTCTTT.

V usage is TRBV10-3 and J usage is TRBJ1-1; 7 nucleotides match TRBD1. Unmatched junction bases numbered 11, after V lost 10 bases and J lost 3 bases. This CDR3 is 14 amino acids long. Germline values: CDR1 ENHRY, CDR2 SYGVKD. CDR3: CATRPGTAYTEAFF. As DNA, the CDR3 is TGTGCCACCCGACCCGGGACAGCCTACACTGAAGCTTTCTTT.

This rearrangement joins TRBV27 to TRBJ2-5; TRBD2 aligns across 15 bases. CDR1 is MNHEY and CDR2 is SMNVEV in the germline V gene (reference sequence). The CDR3 has 14 amino acids. Losses at the gene ends were 6 bases for V and 10 bases for J; bases not matched to a gene: 6. This CDR3 reads CASRGLAGGILQYF. In nucleotides, the CDR3 is TGTGCCAGCAGGGGACTAGCGGGAGGTATACTCCAGTACTTC.

The rearrangement joins TRBV12-3 or TRBV12-4 to TRBJ2-7; D might be TRBD2 (5 bases). Trimming took 0 bases from V and 4 from J, leaving 7 bases between them. The CDR3 length is 13 residues. The CDR3 DNA sequence: TGTGCCAGCAGTTTAGCGCGAGGGTACGAGCAGTACTTC. It codes for CASSLARGYEQYF.

The gene calls are TRBV28 and TRBJ2-2; no reliable D call. The CDR3 totals 15 residues. Trimming took 2 bases from V and 4 from J, leaving 11 bases between them. Per germline, CDR1 MDHEN and CDR2 SYDVKM. The CDR3 is CASSLGVFSTGELFF. In DNA, the CDR3 is TGTGCCAGCAGTTTAGGGGTCTTCAGCACCGGGGAGCTGTTTTTT.

This chain uses TRBV24-1 with TRBJ1-2; no clear D gene. Germline V CDR1 and CDR2: KGHDR, SFDVKD. V lost 4 bases to trimming and J lost 2 bases, with 7 bases between them. The CDR3 length is 13 residues. In DNA form, the CDR3 reads TGTGCCACCAGTGAAGGACTGAACTATGGCTACACCTTC. Its translation: CATSEGLNYGYTF.